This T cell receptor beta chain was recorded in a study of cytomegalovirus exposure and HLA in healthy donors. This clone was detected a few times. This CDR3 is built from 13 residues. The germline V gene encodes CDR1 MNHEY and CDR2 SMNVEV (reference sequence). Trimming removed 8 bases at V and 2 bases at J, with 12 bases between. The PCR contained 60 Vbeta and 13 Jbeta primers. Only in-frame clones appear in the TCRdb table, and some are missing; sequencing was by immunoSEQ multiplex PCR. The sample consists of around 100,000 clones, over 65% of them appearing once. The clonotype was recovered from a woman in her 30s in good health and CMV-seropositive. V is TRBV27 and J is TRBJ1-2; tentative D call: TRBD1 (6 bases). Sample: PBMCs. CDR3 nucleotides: TGTGCCAGCGCTCGAGGACAGAACTATGGCTACACCTTC. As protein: CASARGQNYGYTF.